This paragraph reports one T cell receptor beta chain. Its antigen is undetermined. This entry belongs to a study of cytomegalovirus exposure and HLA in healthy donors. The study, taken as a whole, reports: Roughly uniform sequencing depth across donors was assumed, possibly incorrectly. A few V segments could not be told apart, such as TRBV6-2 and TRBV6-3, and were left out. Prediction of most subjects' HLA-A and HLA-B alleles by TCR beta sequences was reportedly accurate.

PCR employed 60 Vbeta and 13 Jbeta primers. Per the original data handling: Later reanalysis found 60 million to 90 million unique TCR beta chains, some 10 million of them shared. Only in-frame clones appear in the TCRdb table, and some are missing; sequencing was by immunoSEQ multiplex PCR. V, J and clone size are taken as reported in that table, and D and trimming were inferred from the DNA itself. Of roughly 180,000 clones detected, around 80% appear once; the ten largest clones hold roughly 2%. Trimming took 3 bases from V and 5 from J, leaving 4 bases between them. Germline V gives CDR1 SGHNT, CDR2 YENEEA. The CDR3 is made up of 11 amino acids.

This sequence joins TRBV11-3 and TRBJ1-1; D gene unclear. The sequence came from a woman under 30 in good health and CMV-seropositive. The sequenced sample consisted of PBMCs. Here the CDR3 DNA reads TGTGCCAGCAGCTTTCATACTGAAGCTTTCTTT. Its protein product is CASSFHTEAFF.